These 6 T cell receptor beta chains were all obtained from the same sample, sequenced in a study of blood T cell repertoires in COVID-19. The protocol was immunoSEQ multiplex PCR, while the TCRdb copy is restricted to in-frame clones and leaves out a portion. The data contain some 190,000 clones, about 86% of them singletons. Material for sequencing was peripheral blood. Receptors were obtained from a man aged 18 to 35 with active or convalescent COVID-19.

CDR3 in amino acids: CAWSVRGTGYTQYF. The CDR3 DNA sequence: TGTGCCTGGAGTGTACGCGGGACAGGGTATACGCAGTATTTT. This chain joins TRBV30 and TRBJ2-3, with 9 bases aligning to TRBD1. This CDR3 comprises 14 residues. Germline values: CDR1 GTSNPN, CDR2 SVGIG (reference sequence). V trimming: 0 bases; J trimming: 7 bases; junction bases outside the gene matches: 5.

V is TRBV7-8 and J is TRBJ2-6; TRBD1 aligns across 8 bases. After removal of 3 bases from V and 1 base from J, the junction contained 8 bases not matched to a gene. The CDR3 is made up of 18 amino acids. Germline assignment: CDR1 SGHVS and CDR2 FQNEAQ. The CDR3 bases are TGTGCCAGCAGCTTTCACAGGGGGAAAGTATCTGGGGCCAACGTCCTGACTTTC. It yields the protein CASSFHRGKVSGANVLTF.

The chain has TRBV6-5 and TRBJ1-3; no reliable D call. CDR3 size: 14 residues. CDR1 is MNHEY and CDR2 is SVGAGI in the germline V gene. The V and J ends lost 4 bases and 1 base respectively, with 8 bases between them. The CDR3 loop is CASSSARSGNTIYF. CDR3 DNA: TGTGCCAGCAGTTCCGCCAGGTCTGGAAACACCATATATTTT.

CDR3 DNA: TGTGCCAGTAGTCCCCGGAGTGGAGGCTACACCTTC. Its translation is CASSPRSGGYTF. The chain joins TRBV19 to TRBJ1-2, with unresolved D. V lost 5 bases and J 8 bases, leaving 12 bases between the germline ends. Germline assignment: CDR1 LNHDA and CDR2 SQIVND (reference sequence). The CDR3 extends over 12 amino acids.

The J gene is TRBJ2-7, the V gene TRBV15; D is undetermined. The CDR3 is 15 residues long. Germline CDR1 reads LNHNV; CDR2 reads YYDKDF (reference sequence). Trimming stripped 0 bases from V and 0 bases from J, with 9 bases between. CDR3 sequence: CATSRDWAVSYEQYF. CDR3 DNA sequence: TGTGCCACCAGCAGAGATTGGGCAGTCTCCTACGAGCAGTACTTC.

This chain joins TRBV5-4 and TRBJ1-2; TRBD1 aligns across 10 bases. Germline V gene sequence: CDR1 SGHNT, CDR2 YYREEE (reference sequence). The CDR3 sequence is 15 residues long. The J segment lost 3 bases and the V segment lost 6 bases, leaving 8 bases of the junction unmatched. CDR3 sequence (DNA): TGTGCCAGCATCAACCGGGACAGGGGTGACTATGGCTACACCTTC. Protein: CASINRDRGDYGYTF.